Only one count was recorded for the clone carrying this TCR beta chain. What it recognizes is unknown. This sample is part of a study of cytomegalovirus exposure and HLA in healthy donors. Trimming stripped 0 bases from V and 5 bases from J, with 8 bases between. The CDR3 is 14 residues long. From germline, CDR1 is SGHRS and CDR2 YFSETQ. General observations from the study: About 87% or about 30% of the time was how often most TCR beta V segments were productive, according to an earlier analysis.

The PCR made use of 60 Vbeta and 13 Jbeta primers. Sequencing was performed with immunoSEQ multiplex PCR; in TCRdb, only in-frame clones are kept and a portion is missing. The table includes about 120,000 clones, around 74% detected once. This clonotype was obtained from a woman aged 18-35 years in good health and CMV-seronegative. This chain links TRBV5-1 with TRBJ2-2, with D perhaps matching TRBD1 (6 bases). The sample taken for sequencing was PBMCs. The CDR3 is CASSLGGRTGELFF. In DNA, the CDR3 is TGCGCCAGCAGCTTGGGGGGGCGAACCGGGGAGCTGTTTTTT.